The following is a T cell receptor beta chain sequence with its context. Its antigen is not known. This sample is part of a study of T cell responses to AZD1222 COVID-19 vaccine. The study, taken as a whole, reports: Females made up more of the donors, who were largely white British, and clonal diversity may have come out too low.

V lost 4 bases, J lost 1 base, and 16 bases lay in between. The CDR3 length is 16 residues. Germline CDR1 and CDR2: SEHNR and FQNEAQ (reference sequence). Produced via immunoSEQ multiplex PCR; TCRdb's table is partial and in-frame only. The table shows some 31,000 clones, with around three quarters occurring only once. The source is an adult who received the AZD1222 COVID-19 vaccine. Source: peripheral blood, taken 28 days after the second AZD1222 dose. The chain uses TRBV7-9 and TRBJ2-5; D possibly corresponds to TRBD1 (6 bases). The CDR3 region has the DNA TGTGCCAGCAGCTCCCTGACAGGTCGGGGCCAAGAGACCCAGTACTTC. The encoded protein is CASSSLTGRGQETQYF.